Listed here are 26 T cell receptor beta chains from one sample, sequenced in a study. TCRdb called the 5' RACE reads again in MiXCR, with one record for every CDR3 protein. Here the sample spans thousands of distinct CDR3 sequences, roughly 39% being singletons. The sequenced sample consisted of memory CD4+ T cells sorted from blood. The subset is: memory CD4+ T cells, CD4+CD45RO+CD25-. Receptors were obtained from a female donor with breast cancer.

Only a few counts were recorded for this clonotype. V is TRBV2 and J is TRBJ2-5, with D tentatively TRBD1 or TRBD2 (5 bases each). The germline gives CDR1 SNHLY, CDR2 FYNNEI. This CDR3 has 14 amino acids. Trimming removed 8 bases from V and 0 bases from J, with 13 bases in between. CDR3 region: CASGTEYYQETQYF. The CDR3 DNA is TGTGCCAGCGGGACGGAATACTACCAAGAGACCCAGTACTTC.

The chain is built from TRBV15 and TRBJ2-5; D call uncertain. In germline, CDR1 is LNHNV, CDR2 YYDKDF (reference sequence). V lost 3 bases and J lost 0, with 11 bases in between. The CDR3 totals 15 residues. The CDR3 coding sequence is TGTGCCACCAGCAGGGCCGTCGACTACCAAGAGACCCAGTACTTC. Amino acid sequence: CATSRAVDYQETQYF.

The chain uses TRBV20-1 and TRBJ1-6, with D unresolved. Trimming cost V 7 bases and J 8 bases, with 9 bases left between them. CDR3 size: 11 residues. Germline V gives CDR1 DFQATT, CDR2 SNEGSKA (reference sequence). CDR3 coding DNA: TGCAGTGTTGGTCCCTATTCACCCCTCCACTTT. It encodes CSVGPYSPLHF.

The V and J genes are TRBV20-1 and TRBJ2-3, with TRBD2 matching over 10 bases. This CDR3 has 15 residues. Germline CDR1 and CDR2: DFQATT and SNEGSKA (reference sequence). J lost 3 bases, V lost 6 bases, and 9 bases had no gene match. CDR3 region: CSAPKREGLTDTQYF. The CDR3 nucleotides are TGCAGTGCCCCCAAGCGGGAGGGCCTGACAGATACGCAGTATTTT.

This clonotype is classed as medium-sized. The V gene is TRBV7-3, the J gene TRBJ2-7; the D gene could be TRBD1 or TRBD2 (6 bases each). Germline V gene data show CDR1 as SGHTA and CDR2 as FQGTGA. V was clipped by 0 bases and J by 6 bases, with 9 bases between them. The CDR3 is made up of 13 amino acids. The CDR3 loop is CASSLTGGLEQYF. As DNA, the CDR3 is TGTGCCAGCAGCTTAACTGGGGGGCTCGAGCAGTACTTC.

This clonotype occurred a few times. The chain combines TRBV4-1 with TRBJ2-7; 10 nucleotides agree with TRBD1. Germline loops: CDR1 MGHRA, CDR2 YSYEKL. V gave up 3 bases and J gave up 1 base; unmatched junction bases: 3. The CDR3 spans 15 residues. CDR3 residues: CASSHGQGGSYEQYF. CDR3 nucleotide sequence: TGCGCCAGCAGCCACGGACAGGGGGGATCCTACGAGCAGTACTTC.

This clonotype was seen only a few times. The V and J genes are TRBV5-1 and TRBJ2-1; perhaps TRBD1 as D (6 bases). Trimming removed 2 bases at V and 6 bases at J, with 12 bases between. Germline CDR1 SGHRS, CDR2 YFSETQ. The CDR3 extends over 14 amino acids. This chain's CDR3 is CASSLVARGNEQFF. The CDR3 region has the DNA TGCGCCAGCAGCTTAGTCGCCAGGGGCAATGAGCAGTTCTTC.

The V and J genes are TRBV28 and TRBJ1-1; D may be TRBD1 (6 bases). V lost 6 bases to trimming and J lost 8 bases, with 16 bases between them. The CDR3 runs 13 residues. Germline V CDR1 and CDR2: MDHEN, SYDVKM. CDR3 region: CASRKQGFGEAFF. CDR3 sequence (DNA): TGTGCCAGCAGAAAACAGGGTTTCGGGGAAGCTTTCTTT.

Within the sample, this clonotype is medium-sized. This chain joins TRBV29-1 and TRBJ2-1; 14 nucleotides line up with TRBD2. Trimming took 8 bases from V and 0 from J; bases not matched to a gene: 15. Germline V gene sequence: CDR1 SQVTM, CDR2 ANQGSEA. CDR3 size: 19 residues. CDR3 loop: CSIAAGTSGRWSSYNEQFF. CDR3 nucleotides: TGCAGCATCGCGGCCGGGACTAGCGGGAGATGGAGCTCCTACAATGAGCAGTTCTTC.

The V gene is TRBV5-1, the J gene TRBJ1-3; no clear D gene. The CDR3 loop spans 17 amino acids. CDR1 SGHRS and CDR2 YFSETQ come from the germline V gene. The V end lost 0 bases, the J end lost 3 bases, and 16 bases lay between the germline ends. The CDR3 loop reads CASSLGPLFADGNTIYF. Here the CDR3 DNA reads TGCGCCAGCAGCTTGGGGCCCCTCTTCGCAGATGGAAACACCATATATTTT.

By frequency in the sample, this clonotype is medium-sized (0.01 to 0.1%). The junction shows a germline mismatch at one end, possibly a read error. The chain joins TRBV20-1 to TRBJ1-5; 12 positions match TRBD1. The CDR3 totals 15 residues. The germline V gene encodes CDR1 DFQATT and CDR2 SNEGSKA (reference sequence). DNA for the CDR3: TGCAGTGCCCCCGGGGGGACAGGGGGCAAGCAGCCCCAGCATTTT. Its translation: CSAPGGTGGKQPQHF.

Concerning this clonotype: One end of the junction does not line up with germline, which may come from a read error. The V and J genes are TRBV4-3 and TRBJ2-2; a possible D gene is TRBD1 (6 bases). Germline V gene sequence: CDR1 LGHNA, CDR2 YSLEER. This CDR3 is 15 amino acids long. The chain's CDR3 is CASSQVLGDTGELSF. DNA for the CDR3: TGCGCCAGCAGCCAAGTGTTGGGGGACACCGGGGAGCTGTCTTTT.

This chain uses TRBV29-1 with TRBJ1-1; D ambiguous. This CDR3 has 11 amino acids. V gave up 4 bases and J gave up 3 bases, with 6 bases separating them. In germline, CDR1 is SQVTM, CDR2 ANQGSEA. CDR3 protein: CSVAKYTEAFF. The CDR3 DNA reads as TGCAGCGTTGCCAAATACACTGAAGCTTTCTTT.

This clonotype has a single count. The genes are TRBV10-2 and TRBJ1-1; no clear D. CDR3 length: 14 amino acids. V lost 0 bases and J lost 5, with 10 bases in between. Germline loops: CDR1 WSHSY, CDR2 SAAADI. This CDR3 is CASSESARETEAFF. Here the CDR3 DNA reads TGCGCCAGCAGTGAGTCGGCGAGGGAAACTGAAGCTTTCTTT.

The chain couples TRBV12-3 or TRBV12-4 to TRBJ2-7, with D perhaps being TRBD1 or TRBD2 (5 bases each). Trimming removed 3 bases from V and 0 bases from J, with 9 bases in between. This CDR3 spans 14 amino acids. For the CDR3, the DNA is TGTGCCAGCAGTTTCGGGGACGGCTCCTACGAGCAGTACTTC. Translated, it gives CASSFGDGSYEQYF.

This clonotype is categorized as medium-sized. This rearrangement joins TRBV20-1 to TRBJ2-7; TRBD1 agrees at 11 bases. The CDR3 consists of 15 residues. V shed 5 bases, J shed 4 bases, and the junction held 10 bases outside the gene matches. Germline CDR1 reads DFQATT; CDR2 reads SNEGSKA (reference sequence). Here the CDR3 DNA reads TGCAGTGCTCCTGGGACAGGGGGATTCTATTACGAGCAGTACTTC. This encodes CSAPGTGGFYYEQYF.

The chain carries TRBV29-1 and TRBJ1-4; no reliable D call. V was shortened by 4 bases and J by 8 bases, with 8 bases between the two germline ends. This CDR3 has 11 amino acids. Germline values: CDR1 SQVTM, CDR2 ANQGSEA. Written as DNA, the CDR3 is TGCAGCGTTGCCCAGGACGAAAAACTGTTTTTT. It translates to CSVAQDEKLFF.

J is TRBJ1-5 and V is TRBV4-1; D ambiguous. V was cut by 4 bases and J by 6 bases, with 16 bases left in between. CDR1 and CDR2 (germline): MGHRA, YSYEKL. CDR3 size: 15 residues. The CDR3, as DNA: TGCGCCAGCAGCCGATCCTCCCTGGGAGGTCAGCCCCAGCATTTT. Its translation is CASSRSSLGGQPQHF.

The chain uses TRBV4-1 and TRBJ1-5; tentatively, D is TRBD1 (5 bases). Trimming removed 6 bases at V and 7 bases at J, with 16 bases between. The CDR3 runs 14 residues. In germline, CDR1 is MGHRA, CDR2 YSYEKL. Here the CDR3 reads CASRPAGTWQPQHF. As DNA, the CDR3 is TGCGCCAGCAGACCGGCGGGGACCTGGCAGCCCCAGCATTTT.

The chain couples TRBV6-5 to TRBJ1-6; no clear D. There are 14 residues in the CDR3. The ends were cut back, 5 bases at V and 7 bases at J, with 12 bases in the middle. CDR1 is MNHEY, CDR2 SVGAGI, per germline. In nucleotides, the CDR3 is TGTGCCAGCAGTGACGGACCCAGGAATTCACCCCTCCACTTT. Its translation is CASSDGPRNSPLHF.

The CDR3 is CASHSGTEHTDTQYF. The CDR3 DNA is TGTGCCAGCCACTCCGGGACGGAACACACAGATACGCAGTATTTT. V and J are TRBV4-2 and TRBJ2-3, with D perhaps being TRBD1 or TRBD2 (5 bases each). Trimming removed 8 bases at V and 2 bases at J, with 17 bases between. CDR1 is LGHNA and CDR2 is YNFKEQ in the germline V gene. The CDR3 totals 15 residues.

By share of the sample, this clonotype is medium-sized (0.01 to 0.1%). CDR3 sequence: CASSSRLAASSYNEQFF. The CDR3 DNA reads TGTGCCAGCAGTTCTCGTCTAGCAGCTAGCTCCTACAATGAGCAGTTCTTC. The genes are TRBV6-5 and TRBJ2-1, with D possibly being TRBD2 (5 bases). The V and J ends lost 4 bases and 0 bases respectively, with 16 bases between them. Looked up from germline, CDR1 is MNHEY and CDR2 is SVGAGI. The CDR3 covers 17 residues.

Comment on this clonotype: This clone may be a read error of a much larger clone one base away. The CDR3 DNA sequence: TGTGCCAGCAGTTTCGGGGAGGGGTCCCTCCACTTT. Translated: CASSFGEGSLHF. The V and J genes are TRBV28 and TRBJ1-6; maybe TRBD1 (5 bases). CDR1 is MDHEN and CDR2 is SYDVKM in the germline V gene. CDR3 length: 12 amino acids. Trimming removed 3 bases at V and 14 bases at J, with 11 bases between.

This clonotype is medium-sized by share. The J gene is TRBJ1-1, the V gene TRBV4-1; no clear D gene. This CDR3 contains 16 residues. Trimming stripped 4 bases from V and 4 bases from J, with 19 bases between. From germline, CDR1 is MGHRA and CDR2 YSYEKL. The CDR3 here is CASSLGFGGSSTEAFF. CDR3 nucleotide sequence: TGCGCCAGCAGCCTGGGGTTTGGCGGTAGTAGCACTGAAGCTTTCTTT.

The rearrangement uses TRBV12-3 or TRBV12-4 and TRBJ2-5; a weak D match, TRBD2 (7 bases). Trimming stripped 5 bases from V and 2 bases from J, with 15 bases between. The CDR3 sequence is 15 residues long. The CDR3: CASSRGGEAQETQYF. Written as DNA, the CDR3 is TGTGCCAGCAGTAGGGGGGGGGAGGCGCAAGAGACCCAGTACTTC.

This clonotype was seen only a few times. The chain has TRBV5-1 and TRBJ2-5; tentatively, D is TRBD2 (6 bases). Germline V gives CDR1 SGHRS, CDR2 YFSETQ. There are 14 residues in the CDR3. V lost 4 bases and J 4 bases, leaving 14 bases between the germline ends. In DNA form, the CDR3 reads TGCGCCAGCAGCCCTGGGACTGAGGGAGAGACCCAGTACTTC. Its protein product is CASSPGTEGETQYF.